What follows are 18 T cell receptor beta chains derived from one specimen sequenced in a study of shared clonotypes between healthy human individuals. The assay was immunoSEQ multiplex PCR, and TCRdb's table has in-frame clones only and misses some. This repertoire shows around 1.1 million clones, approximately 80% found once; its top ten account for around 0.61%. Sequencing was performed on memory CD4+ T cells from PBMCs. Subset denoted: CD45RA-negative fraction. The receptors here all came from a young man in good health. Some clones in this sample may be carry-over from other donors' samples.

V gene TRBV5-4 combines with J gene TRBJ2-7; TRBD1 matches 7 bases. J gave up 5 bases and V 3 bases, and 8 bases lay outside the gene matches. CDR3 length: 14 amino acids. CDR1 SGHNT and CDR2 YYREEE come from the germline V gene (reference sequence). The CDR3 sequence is CASSSPGGIDEQYF. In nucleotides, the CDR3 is TGTGCCAGCAGCTCGCCAGGGGGAATTGACGAGCAGTACTTC.

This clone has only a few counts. CDR3 DNA: TGCGCCAGCAGCCAAGATTCTACGCGGAATCAGCCCCAGCATTTT. This encodes CASSQDSTRNQPQHF. This chain links TRBV4-1 with TRBJ1-5, with D unresolved. Germline CDR1 reads MGHRA; CDR2 reads YSYEKL. There are 15 residues in the CDR3. V lost 0 bases and J 4 bases, leaving 10 bases between the germline ends.

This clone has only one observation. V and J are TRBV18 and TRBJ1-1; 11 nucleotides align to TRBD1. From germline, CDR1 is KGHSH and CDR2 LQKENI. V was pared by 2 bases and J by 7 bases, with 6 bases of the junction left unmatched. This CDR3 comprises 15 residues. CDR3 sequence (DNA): TGTGCCAGCTCACCAAGGACAGGGGGCTCTGGTGAAGCTTTCTTT. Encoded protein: CASSPRTGGSGEAFF.

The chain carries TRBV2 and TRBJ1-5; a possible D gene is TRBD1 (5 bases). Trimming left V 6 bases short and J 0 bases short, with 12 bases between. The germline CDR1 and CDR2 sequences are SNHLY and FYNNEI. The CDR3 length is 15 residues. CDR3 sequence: CASRYDRNSNQPQHF. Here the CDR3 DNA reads TGTGCCAGCAGGTATGACAGAAATAGCAATCAGCCCCAGCATTTT.

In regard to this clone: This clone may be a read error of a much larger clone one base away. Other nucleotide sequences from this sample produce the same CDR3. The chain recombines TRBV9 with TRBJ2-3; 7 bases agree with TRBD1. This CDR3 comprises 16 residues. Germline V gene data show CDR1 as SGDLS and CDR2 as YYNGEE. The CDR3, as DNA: TGTGCCAGCAGTGACGGTAGGGGGCCTAGCACGGATACGCAGTATTTT. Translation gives CASSDGRGPSTDTQYF. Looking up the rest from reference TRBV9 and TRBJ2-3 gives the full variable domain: DSGVTQTPKHLITATGQRVTLRCSPRSGDLSVYWYQQSLDQGLQFLIQYYNGEERAKGNILERFSAQQFPDLHSELNLSSLELGDSALYFCASSDGRGPSTDTQYFGPGTRLTVL.

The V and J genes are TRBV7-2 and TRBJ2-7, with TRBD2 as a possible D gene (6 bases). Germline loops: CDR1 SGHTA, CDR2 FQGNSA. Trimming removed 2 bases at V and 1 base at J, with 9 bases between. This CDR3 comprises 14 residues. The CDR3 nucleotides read TGTGCCAGCAGCTTAAGGCGGGATTCCTACGAGCAGTACTTC. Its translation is CASSLRRDSYEQYF.

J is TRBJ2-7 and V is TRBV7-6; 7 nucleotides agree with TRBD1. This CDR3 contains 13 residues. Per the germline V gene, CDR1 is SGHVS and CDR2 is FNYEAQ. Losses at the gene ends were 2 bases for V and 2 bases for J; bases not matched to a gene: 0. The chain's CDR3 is CASSLQGAYEQYF. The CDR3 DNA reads TGTGCCAGCAGCTTACAGGGGGCCTACGAGCAGTACTTC.

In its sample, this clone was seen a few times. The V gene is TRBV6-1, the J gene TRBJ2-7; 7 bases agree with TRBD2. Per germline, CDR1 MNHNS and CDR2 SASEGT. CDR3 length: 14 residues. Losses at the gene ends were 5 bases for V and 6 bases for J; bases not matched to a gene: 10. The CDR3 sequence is CASSSRAGRGEQYF. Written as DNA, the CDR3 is TGTGCCAGCAGTTCGAGAGCGGGAAGAGGCGAGCAGTACTTC.

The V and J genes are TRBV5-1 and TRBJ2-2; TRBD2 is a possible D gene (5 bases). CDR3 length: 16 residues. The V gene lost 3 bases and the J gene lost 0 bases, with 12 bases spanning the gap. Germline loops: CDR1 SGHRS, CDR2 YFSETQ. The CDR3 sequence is CASSSRETTNTGELFF. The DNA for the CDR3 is TGCGCCAGCAGCTCGAGGGAGACGACGAACACCGGGGAGCTGTTTTTT.

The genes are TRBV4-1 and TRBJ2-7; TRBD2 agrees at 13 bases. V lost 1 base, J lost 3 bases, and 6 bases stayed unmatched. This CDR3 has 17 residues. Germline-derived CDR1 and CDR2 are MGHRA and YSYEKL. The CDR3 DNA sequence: TGCGCCAGCAGCCAAGCCCTAGGGACTAGCGGGATCTACGAGCAGTACTTC. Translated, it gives CASSQALGTSGIYEQYF.

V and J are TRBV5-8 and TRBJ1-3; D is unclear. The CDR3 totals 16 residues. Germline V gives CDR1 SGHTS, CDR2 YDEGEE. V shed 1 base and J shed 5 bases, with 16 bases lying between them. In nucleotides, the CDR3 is TGTGCCAGCAGCTTGTATGCGACATCGCCCCGAAACACCATATATTTT. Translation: CASSLYATSPRNTIYF. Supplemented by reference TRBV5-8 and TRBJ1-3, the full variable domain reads EAGVTQSPTHLIKTRGQQATLRCSPISGHTSVYWYQQALGLGLQFLLWYDEGEERNRGNFPPRFSGRQFPNYSSELNVNALELEDSALYLCASSLYATSPRNTIYFGEGSWLTVV.

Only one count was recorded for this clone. The CDR3 DNA follows: TGTGCCACCCGAGGAGGGGTTTTGGAGCAGTTCTTC. This encodes CATRGGVLEQFF. The chain links TRBV6-1 to TRBJ2-1; a possible D gene is TRBD2 (6 bases). Germline loops: CDR1 MNHNS, CDR2 SASEGT. Trimming took 10 bases from V and 10 from J, leaving 17 bases between them. The CDR3 spans 12 residues.

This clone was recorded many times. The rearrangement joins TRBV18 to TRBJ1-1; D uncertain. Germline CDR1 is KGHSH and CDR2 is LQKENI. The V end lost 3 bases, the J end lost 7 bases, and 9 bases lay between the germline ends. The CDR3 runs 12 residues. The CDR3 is CASSPVRGEAFF. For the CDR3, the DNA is TGTGCCAGCTCACCCGTCCGGGGTGAAGCTTTCTTT.

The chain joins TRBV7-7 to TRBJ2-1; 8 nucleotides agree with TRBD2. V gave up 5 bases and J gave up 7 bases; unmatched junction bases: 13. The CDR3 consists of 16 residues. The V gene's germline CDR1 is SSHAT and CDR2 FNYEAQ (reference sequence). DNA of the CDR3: TGTGCCAGCAGCGCGGGACTAGTGGGAATCTTGAATGAGCAGTTCTTC. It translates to CASSAGLVGILNEQFF.

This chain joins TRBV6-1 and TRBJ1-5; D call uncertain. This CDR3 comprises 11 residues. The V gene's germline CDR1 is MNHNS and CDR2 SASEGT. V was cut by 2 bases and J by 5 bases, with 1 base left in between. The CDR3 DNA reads TGTGCCAGCAGTGAATATCAGCCCCAGCATTTT. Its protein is CASSEYQPQHF.

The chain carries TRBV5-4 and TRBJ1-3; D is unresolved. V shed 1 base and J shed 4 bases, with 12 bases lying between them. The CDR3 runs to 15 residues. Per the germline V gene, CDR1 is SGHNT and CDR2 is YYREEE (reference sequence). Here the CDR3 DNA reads TGTGCCAGCAGCTTGTATAACAGAGAAGGAAACACCATATATTTT. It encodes CASSLYNREGNTIYF.

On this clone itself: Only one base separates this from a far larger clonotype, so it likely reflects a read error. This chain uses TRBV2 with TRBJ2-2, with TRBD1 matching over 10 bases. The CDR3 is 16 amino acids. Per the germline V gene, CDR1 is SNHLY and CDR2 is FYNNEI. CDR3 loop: CASSGTGVGLTGKLFF. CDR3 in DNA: TGTGCCAGCTCCGGGACAGGGGTCGGTCTCACCGGGAAGCTGTTTTTT.

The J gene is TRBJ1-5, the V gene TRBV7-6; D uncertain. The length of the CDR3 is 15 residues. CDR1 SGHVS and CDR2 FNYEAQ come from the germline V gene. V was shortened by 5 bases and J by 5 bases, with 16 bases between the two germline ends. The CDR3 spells CASSATGGTHQPQHF. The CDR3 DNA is TGTGCCAGCAGCGCTACCGGCGGCACCCATCAGCCCCAGCATTTT.